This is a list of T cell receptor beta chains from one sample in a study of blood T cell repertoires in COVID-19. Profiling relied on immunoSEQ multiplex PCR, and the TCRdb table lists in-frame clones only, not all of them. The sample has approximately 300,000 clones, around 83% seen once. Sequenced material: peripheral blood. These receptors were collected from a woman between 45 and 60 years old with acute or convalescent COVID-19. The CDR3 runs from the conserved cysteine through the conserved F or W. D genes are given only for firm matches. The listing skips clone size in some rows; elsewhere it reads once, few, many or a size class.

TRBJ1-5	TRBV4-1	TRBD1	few	CASSQGDRPNQPQHF	TGCGCCAGCAGCCAAGGGGACAGACCGAATCAGCCCCAGCATTTT
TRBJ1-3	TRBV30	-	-	CAWSLPGARNTIYF	TGTGCCTGGAGCCTGCCGGGAGCGAGAAACACCATATATTTT
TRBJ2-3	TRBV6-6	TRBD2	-	CASSRTSGPQGTQYF	TGTGCCAGCAGTCGGACTAGCGGGCCCCAGGGTACGCAGTATTTT
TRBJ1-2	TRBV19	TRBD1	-	CASSVTGYGYTF	TGTGCCAGTAGTGTGACAGGGTATGGCTACACCTTC
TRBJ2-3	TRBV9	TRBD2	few	CASSAPYRGSGTGASTDTQYF	TGTGCCAGCAGCGCCCCCTATCGCGGTAGCGGGACCGGGGCTAGCACAGATACGCAGTATTTT
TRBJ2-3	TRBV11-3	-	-	CASSPGSPIGTDTQYF	TGTGCCAGCAGCCCGGGATCCCCCATCGGCACAGATACGCAGTATTTT
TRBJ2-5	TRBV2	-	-	CASSEEQGQETQYF	TGTGCCAGCAGTGAAGAGCAGGGGCAAGAGACCCAGTACTTC
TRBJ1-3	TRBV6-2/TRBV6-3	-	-	CASSFSRRNKKNTIYF	TGTGCCAGCAGTTTTAGCCGGAGGAACAAAAAAAACACCATATATTTT
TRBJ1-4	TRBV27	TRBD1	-	CASSSGQGWEKLFF	TGTGCCAGCAGTTCAGGACAGGGATGGGAAAAACTGTTTTTT
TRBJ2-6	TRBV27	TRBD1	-	CASSTQGAGANVLTF	TGTGCCAGCAGTACGCAGGGGGCCGGGGCCAACGTCCTGACTTTC
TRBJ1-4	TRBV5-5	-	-	CASRRSATNEKLFF	TGTGCCAGCAGGCGAAGTGCAACTAATGAAAAACTGTTTTTT
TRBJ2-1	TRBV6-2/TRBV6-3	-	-	CASSPKPYNEQFF	TGTGCCAGCAGTCCCAAGCCCTACAATGAGCAGTTCTTC
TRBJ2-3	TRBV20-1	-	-	CSASNGGF	TGCAGTGCTAGTAACGGGGGTTTT
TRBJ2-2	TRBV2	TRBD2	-	CASNDGSGSKRTGELFF	TGTGCCAGCAATGATGGTAGCGGGAGTAAGCGGACCGGGGAGCTGTTTTTT
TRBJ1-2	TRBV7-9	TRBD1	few	CASSLEDRGSGYTF	TGTGCCAGCAGCTTAGAGGACAGGGGAAGCGGCTACACCTTC
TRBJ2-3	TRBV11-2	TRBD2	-	CASSLVRLAPTDTQYF	TGTGCCAGCAGCTTAGTAAGACTAGCTCCCACAGATACGCAGTATTTT
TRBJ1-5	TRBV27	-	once	CASSPPRGRSNQPQHF	TGTGCCAGCAGTCCACCCAGGGGTCGGAGCAATCAGCCCCAGCATTTT
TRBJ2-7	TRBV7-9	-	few	CASSPPFRVAIYEQYF	TGTGCCAGCAGCCCTCCATTCCGGGTCGCCATATACGAGCAGTACTTC
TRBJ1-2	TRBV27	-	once	CASSLSNRVYGYTF	TGTGCCAGCAGTTTATCGAATCGGGTCTATGGCTACACCTTC
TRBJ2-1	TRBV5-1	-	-	CASSLGSSLGHEQFF	TGCGCCAGCAGCTTGGGTTCTTCCCTTGGGCATGAGCAGTTCTTC
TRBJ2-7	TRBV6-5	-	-	CASSYPICGAFVEQYF	TGTGCCAGCAGTTACCCAATATGCGGAGCTTTTGTCGAGCAGTACTTC
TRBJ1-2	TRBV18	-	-	CASSPGQPGDYGYTF	TGTGCCAGCTCACCGGGCCAGCCGGGGGACTATGGCTACACCTTC
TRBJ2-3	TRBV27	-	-	CASSLSDRNTQYF	TGTGCCAGCAGTTTATCGGACAGAAATACGCAGTATTTT
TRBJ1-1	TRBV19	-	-	CASSMPGTEAFF	TGTGCCAGTAGTATGCCGGGGACTGAAGCTTTCTTT
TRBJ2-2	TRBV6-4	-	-	CASSSFSANTGELFF	TGTGCCAGCAGTTCATTTTCAGCGAACACCGGGGAGCTGTTTTTT
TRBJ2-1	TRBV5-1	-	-	CASSSGPTSDNEQFF	TGCGCCAGCAGCTCCGGTCCTACCTCGGACAATGAGCAGTTCTTC
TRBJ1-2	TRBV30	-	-	CAWTGDPFHGYTF	TGTGCCTGGACCGGGGATCCCTTTCATGGCTACACCTTC
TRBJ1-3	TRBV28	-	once	CASSSPTDGNTIYF	TGTGCCAGCAGTTCACCGACAGATGGAAACACCATATATTTT
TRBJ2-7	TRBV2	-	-	CASRRGGASYEQYF	TGTGCCAGCAGGCGCGGGGGCGCCTCCTACGAGCAGTACTTC
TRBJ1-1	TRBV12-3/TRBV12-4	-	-	CASSIRRNTEAFF	TGTGCCAGCAGTATAAGGAGGAACACTGAAGCTTTCTTT
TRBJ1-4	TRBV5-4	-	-	CASSLGGGEKLFF	TGTGCCAGCAGCTTGGGGGGCGGTGAAAAACTGTTTTTT
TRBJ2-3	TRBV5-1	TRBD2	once	CASSLDGSGGYTDTQYF	TGCGCCAGCAGCTTGGATGGTAGCGGGGGTTACACAGATACGCAGTATTTT
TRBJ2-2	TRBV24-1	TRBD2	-	CATSDSGRDGELFF	TGTGCCACCAGTGATTCCGGGAGGGACGGGGAGCTGTTTTTT
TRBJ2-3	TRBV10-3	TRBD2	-	CATGQTSGVTDTQYF	TGTGCCACCGGGCAAACTAGCGGGGTCACAGATACGCAGTATTTT
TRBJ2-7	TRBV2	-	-	CASSVSFRLESSYEQYF	TGTGCCAGCAGCGTCAGCTTTCGACTTGAAAGCTCCTACGAGCAGTACTTC